The subject of this entry is one TCR beta chain. The CDR3 is 17 residues long. With 5 bases clipped from V and 11 bases from J, the junction kept 21 bases outside the gene matches. The germline gives CDR1 MNHEY, CDR2 SVGAGI. These data are taken from a study of T cell repertoires in aging, cancer and after chemotherapy. TRB rearrangements spanning V, D and J were amplified using mixed TRB-A/B primers. One entry per CDR3 protein, called by TCRdb with MiXCR from the multiplex PCR reads. The sample lists roughly 6,300 distinct CDR3 sequences, 35% occurring once. The template was genomic DNA from peripheral blood, not RNA.

The chain combines TRBV6-5 with TRBJ2-1; 7 nucleotides match TRBD2. The source of this sequence is a human donor in good health. Sequenced: blood. In nucleotides, the CDR3 is TGTGCCAGCAGTGAAGGATGGGGGAGGGCCGGGCAGAATAAGCAGTTCTTC. Translated: CASSEGWGRAGQNKQFF.